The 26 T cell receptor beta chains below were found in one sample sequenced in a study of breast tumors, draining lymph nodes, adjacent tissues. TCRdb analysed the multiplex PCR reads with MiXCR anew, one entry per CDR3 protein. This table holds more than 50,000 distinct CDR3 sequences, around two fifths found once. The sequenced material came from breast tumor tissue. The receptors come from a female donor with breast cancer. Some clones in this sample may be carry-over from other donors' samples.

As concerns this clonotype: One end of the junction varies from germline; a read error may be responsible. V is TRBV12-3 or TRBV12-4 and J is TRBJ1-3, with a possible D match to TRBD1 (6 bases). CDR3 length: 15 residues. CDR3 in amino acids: CASSLGAPPGNTIYF. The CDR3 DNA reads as TGTGCTAGCAGTTTGGGGGCTCCTCCTGGAAACACCATATATTTT.

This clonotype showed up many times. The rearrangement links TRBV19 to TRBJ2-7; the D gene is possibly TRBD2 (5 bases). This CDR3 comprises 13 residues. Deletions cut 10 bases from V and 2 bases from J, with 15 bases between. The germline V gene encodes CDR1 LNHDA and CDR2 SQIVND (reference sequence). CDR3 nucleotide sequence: TGTGCCACAACGAACCGGGATGCCTACGAGCAGTACTTC. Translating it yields CATTNRDAYEQYF.

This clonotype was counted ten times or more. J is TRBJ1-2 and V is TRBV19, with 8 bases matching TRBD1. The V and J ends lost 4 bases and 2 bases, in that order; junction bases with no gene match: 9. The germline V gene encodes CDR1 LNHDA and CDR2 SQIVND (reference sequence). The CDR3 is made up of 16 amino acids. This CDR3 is CASSTEIWTGNYGYTF. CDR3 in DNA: TGTGCCAGTAGTACCGAAATATGGACAGGGAACTATGGCTACACCTTC. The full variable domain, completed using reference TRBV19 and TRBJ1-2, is DGGITQSPKYLFRKEGQNVTLSCEQNLNHDAMYWYRQDPGQGLRLIYYSQIVNDFQKGDIAEGYSVSREKKESFPLTVTSAQKNPTAFYLCASSTEIWTGNYGYTFGSGTRLTVV.

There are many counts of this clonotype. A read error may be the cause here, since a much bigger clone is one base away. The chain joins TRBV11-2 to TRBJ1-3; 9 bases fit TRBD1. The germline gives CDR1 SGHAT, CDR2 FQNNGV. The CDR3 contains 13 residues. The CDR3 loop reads CASSSDRGTTIYF. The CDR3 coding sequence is TGTGCCAGCAGCTCGGACAGGGGAACCACCATATATTTT.

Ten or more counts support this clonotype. The CDR3 loop is CASISGNNSYEQYF. The CDR3 coding sequence is TGCGCCAGCATATCAGGGAATAACTCCTACGAGCAGTACTTC. This chain connects TRBV5-1 to TRBJ2-7; a weak D match, TRBD1 (5 bases). The CDR3 runs 14 residues. Germline V gene sequence: CDR1 SGHRS, CDR2 YFSETQ. V lost 6 bases, J lost 0 bases, and 13 bases lay in between.

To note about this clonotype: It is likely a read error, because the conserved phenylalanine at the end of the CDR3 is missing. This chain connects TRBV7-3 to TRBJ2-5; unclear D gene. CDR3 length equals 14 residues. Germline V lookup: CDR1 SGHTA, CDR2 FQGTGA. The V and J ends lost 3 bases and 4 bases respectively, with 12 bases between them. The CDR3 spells CASSLGFGGETQYL. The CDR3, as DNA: TGTGCCAGCAGCTTGGGTTTCGGTGGAGAGACCCAGTACCTC.

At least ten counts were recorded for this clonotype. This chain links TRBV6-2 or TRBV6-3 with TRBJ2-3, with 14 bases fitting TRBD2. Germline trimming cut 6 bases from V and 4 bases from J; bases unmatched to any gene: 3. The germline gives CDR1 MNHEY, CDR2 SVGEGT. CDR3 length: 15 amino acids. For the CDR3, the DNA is TGTGCCAGCAGACCGGGACTAGCGGGGGCAGATACGCAGTATTTT. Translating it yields CASRPGLAGADTQYF.

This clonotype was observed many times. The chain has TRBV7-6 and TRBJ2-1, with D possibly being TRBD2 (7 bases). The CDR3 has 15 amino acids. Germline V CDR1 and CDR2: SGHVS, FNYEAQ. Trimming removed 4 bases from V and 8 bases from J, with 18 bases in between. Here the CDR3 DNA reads TGTGCCAGCAGCTCCTCGGGGGGCCTCATTTATGAGCAGTTCTTC. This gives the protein CASSSSGGLIYEQFF.

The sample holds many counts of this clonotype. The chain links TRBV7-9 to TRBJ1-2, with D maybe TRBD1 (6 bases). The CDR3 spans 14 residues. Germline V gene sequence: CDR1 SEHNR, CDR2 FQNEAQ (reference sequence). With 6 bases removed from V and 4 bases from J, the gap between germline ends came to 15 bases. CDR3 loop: CASSQDSNLYGYTF. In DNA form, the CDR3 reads TGTGCCAGCAGTCAGGACAGTAACCTCTATGGCTACACCTTC.

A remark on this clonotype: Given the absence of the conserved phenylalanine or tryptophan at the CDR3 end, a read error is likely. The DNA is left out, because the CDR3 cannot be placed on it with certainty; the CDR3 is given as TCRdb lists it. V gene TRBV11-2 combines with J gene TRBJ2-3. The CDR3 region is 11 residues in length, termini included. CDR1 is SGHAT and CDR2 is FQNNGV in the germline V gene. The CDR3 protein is CASSFSDTQYI.

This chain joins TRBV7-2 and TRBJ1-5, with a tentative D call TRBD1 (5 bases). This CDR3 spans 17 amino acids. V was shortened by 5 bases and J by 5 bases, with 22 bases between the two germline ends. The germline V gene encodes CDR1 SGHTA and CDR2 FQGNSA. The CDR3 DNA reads TGTGCCAGCAGCCCCTCGGGGGGGGGAGGAATTTATCAGCCCCAGCATTTT. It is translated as CASSPSGGGGIYQPQHF.

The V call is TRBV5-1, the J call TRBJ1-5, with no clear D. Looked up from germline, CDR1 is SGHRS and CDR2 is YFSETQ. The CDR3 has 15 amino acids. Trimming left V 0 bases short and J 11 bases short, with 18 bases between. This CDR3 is CASSLASNPKETQHF. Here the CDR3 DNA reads TGCGCCAGCAGCTTGGCTAGCAATCCTAAAGAGACCCAGCATTTT.

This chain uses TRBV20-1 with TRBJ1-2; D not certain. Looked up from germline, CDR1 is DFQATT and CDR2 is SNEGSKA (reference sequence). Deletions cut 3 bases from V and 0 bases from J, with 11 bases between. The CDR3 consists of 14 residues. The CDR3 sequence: CSASLAGSNYGYTF. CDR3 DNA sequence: TGCAGTGCTAGCCTCGCGGGCTCTAACTATGGCTACACCTTC.

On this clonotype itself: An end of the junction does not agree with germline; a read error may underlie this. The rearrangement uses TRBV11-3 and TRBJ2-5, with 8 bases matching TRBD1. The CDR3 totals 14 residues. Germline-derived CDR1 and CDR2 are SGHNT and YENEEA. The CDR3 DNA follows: TGTGCCGGCAGCTCTCAGGGGGCGGGCGAGACCCAGTACTTC. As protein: CAGSSQGAGETQYF.

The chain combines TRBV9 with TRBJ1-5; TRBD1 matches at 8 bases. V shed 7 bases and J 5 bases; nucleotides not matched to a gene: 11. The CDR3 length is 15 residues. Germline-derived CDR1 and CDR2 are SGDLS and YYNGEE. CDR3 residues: CASSPGTGGDQPQHF. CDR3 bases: TGTGCCAGCTCTCCCGGGACAGGAGGGGATCAGCCCCAGCATTTT. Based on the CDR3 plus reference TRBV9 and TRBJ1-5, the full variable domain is DSGVTQTPKHLITATGQRVTLRCSPRSGDLSVYWYQQSLDQGLQFLIQYYNGEERAKGNILERFSAQQFPDLHSELNLSSLELGDSALYFCASSPGTGGDQPQHFGDGTRLSIL.

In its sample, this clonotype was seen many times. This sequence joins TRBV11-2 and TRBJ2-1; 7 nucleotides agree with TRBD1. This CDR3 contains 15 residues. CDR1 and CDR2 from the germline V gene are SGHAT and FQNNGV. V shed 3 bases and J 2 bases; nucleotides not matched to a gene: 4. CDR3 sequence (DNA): TGTGCCAGCAGCTTTCGGGACAGTACCTACAATGAGCAGTTCTTC. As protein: CASSFRDSTYNEQFF.

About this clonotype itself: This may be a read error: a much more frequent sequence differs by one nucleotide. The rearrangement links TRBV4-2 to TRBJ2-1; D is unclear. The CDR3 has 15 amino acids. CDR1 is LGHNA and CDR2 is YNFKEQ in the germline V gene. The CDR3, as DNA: TGTGCCAGCACCCCTATCGGGTTCTCCTACAATGAGCAGCTCTTC. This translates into CASTPIGFSYNEQLF.

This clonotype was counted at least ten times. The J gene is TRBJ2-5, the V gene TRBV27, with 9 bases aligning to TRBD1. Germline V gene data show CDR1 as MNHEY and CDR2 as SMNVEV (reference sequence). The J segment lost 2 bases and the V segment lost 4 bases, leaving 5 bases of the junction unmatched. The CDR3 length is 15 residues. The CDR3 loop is CASSSYDRGQETQYF. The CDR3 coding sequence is TGTGCCAGCAGTTCATACGACAGGGGGCAAGAGACCCAGTACTTC.

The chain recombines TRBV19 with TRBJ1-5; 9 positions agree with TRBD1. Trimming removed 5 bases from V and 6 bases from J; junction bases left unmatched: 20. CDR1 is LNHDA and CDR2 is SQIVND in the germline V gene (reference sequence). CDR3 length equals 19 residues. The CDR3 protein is CASSYAHLADTGGLQPQHF. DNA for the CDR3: TGTGCCAGTAGTTATGCCCACTTGGCAGATACAGGGGGCCTTCAGCCCCAGCATTTT.

CDR3 sequence reads: CASSSLTGLAGPEQYF. The DNA of the CDR3 is TGTGCCAGCAGTTCCCTTACCGGACTAGCGGGACCAGAGCAGTATTTT. This chain links TRBV7-9 with TRBJ2-3, with TRBD2 matching over 12 bases. The CDR3 length is 16 residues. CDR1 and CDR2 (germline): SEHNR, FQNEAQ (reference sequence). V shed 6 bases and J 11 bases; nucleotides not matched to a gene: 15.

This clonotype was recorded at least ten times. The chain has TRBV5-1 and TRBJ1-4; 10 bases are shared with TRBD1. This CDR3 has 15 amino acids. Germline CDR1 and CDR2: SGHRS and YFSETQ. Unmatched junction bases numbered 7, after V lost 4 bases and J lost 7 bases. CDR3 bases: TGCGCCAGCAGCACTGGACAGGGGGTGATTGAAAAACTGTTTTTT. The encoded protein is CASSTGQGVIEKLFF.

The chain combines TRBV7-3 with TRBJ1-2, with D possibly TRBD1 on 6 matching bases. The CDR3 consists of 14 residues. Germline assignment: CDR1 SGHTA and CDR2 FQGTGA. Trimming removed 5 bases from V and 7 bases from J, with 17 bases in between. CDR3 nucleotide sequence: TGTGCCAGCAGCCAGAAACAGGGTTTGGGTGGCTACACCTTC. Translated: CASSQKQGLGGYTF.

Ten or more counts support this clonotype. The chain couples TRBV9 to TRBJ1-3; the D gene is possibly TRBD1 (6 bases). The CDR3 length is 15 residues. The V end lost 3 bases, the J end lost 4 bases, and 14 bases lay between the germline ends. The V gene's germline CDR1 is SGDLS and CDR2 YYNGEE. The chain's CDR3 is CASSATGHTGNTIYF. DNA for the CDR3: TGTGCCAGCAGCGCGACAGGCCACACCGGAAACACCATATATTTT.

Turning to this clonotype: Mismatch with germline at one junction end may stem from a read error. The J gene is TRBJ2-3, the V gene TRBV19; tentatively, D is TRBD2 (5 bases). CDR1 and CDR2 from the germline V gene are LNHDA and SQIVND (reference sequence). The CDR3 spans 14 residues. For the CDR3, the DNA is TGTGCCAGTATAGGCGGGCAGTACACAGATATGCAGTATTTT. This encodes CASIGGQYTDMQYF. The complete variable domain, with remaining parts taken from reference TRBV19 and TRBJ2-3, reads DGGITQSPKYLFRKEGQNVTLSCEQNLNHDAMYWYRQDPGQGLRLIYYSQIVNDFQKGDIAEGYSVSREKKESFPLTVTSAQKNPTAFYLCASIGGQYTDMQYFGPGTRLTVL.

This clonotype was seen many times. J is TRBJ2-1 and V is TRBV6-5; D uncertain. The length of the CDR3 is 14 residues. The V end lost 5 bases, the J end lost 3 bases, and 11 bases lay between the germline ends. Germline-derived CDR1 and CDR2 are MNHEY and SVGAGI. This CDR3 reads CASSPHGGYNEQFF. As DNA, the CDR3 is TGTGCCAGCAGTCCCCACGGCGGCTACAATGAGCAGTTCTTC.

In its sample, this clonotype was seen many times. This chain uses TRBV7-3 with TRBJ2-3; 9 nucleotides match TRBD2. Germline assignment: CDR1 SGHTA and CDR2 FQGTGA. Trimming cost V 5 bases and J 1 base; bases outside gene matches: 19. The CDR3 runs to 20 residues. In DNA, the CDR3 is TGTGCCAGCAGCCCTTTCTTTTTGCGGGGGGGTGATCCTGGCACAGATACGCAGTATTTT. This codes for CASSPFFLRGGDPGTDTQYF.